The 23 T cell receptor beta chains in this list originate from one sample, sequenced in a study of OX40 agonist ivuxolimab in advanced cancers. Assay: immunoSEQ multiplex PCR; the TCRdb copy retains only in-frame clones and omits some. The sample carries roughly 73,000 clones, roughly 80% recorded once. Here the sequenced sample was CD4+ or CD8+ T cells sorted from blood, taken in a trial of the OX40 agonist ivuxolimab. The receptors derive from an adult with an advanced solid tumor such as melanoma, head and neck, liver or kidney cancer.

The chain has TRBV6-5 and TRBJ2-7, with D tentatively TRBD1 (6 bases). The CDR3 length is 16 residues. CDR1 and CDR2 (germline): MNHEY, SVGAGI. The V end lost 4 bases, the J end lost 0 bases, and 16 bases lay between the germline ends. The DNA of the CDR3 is TGTGCCAGCAGTTCGACCGGGACAACCTCCTCCTACGAGCAGTACTTC. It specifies CASSSTGTTSSYEQYF.

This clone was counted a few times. This chain's CDR3 is CASSYRRTGGYEQYF. The CDR3 DNA sequence: TGTGCCAGCAGTTACCGCAGGACAGGGGGCTACGAGCAGTACTTC. This chain connects TRBV6-5 to TRBJ2-7, with TRBD1 identical over 10 bases. CDR1 is MNHEY and CDR2 is SVGAGI in the germline V gene. V shed 2 bases and J 3 bases; nucleotides not matched to a gene: 4. The CDR3 length is 15 residues.

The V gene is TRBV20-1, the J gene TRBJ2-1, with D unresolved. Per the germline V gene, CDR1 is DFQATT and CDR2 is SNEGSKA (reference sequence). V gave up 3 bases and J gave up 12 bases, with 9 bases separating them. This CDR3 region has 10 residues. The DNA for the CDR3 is TGCAGTGCTAGGTCGGTGGGGCAGTTCTTC. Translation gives CSARSVGQFF.

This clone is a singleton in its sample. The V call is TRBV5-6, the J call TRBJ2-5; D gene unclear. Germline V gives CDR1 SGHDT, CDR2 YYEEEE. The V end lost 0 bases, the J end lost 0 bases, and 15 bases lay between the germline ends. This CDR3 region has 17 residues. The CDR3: CASSLASGNRYQETQYF. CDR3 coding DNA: TGTGCCAGCAGCTTGGCCAGTGGGAACCGATACCAAGAGACCCAGTACTTC.

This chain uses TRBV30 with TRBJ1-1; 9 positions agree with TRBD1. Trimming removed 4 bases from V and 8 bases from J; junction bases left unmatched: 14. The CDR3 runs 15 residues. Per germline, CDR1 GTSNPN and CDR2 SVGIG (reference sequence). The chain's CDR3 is CAWTHLRDRAREAFF. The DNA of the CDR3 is TGTGCCTGGACCCACCTCCGGGACAGGGCACGAGAAGCTTTCTTT.

The chain's CDR3 is CASSSLRDRGYNSPLHF. The CDR3 region has the DNA TGTGCCAGCAGCTCGCTCCGGGACAGGGGGTATAATTCACCCCTCCACTTT. V and J are TRBV5-6 and TRBJ1-6; 11 nucleotides agree with TRBD1. The CDR3 loop spans 17 amino acids. V dropped 3 bases and J dropped 4; count of bases not matched to a gene: 6. Germline V CDR1 and CDR2: SGHDT, YYEEEE. The entire variable domain, with the rest obtained from reference TRBV5-6 and TRBJ1-6, is as follows: DAGVTQSPTHLIKTRGQQVTLRCSPKSGHDTVSWYQQALGQGPQFIFQYYEEEERQRGNFPDRFSGHQFPNYSSELNVNALLLGDSALYLCASSSLRDRGYNSPLHFGNGTRLTVT.

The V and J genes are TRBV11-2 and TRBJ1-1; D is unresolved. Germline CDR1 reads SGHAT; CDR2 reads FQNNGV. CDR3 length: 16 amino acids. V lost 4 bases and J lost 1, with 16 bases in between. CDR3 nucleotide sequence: TGTGCCAGCAGCTCCCCGCGTTCGGCGGCGAACACTGAAGCTTTCTTT. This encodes CASSSPRSAANTEAFF.

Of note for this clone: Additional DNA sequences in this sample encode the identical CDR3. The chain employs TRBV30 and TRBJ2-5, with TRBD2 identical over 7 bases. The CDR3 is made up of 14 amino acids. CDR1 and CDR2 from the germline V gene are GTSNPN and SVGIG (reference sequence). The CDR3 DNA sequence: TGTGCTGGGGGGAGGGGATCAGGCGGGGAGACCCAGTACTTC. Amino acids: CAGGRGSGGETQYF. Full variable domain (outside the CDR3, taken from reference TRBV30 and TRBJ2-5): SQTIHQWPATLVQPVGSPLSLECTVEGTSNPNLYWYRQAAGRGLQLLFYSVGIGQISSEVPQNLSASRPQDRQFILSSKKLLLSDSGFYLCAGGRGSGGETQYFGPGTRLLVL.

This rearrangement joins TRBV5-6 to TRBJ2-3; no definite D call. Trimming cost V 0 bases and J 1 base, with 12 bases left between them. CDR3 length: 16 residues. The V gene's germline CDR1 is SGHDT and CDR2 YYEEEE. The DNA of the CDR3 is TGTGCCAGCAGCTTGGTGCTGGGTAGGGGCACAGATACGCAGTATTTT. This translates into CASSLVLGRGTDTQYF.

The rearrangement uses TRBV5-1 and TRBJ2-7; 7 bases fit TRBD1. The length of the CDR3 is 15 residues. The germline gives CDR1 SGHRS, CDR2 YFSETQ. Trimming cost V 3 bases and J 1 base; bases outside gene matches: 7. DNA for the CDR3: TGCGCCAGCAGCTCAGGGGACAGTCGATCCTACGAGCAGTACTTC. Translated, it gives CASSSGDSRSYEQYF.

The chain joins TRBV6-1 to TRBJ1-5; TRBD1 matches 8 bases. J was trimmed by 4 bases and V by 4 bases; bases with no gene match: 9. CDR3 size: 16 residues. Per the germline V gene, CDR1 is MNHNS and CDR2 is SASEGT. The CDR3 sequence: CASSAIQGAYNQPQHF. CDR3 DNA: TGTGCCAGCAGTGCCATCCAGGGGGCTTATAATCAGCCCCAGCATTTT.

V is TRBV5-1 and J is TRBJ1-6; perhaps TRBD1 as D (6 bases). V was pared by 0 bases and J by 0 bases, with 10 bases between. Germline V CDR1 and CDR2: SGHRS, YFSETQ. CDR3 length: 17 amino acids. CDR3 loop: CASSLAYRDSYNSPLHF. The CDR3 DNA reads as TGCGCCAGCAGCTTGGCCTACAGGGACTCCTATAATTCACCCCTCCACTTT.

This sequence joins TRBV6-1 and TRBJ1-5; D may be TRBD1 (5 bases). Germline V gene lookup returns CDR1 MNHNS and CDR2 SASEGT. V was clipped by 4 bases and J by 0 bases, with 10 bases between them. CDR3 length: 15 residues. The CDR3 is CASSARQISNQPQHF. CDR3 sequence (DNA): TGTGCCAGCAGTGCTAGACAGATTAGCAATCAGCCCCAGCATTTT.

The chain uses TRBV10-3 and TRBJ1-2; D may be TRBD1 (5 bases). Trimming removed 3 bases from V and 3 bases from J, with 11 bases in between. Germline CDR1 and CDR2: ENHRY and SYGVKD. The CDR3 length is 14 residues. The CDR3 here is CAISEAGLDYGYTF. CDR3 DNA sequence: TGTGCCATCAGTGAAGCAGGGCTTGACTATGGCTACACCTTC.

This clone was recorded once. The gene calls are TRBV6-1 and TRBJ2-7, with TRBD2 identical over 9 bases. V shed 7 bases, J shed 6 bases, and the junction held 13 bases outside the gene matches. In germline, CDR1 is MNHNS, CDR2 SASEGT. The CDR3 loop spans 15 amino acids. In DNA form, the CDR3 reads TGTGCCAGCACCCCCCCGGGACTAGCATTGTCCGAGCAGTACTTC. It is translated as CASTPPGLALSEQYF.

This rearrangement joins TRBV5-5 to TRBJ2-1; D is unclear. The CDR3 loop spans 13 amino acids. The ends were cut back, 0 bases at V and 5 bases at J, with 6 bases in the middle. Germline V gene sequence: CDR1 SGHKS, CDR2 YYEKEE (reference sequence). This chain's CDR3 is CASSLDTNNEQFF. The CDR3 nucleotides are TGTGCCAGCAGCTTGGACACCAACAATGAGCAGTTCTTC.

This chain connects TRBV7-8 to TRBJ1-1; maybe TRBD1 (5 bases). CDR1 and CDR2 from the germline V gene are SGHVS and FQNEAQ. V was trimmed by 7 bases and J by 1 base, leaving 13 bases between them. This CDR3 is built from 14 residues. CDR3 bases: TGTGCCAGCACGGAAGGGGACCGGAACACTGAAGCTTTCTTT. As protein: CASTEGDRNTEAFF.

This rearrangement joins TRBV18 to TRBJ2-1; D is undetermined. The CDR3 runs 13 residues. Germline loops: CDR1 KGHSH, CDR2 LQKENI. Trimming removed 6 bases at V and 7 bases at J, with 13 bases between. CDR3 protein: CASSPELGNEQFF. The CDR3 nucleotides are TGTGCCAGCTCCCCAGAACTGGGGAATGAGCAGTTCTTC.

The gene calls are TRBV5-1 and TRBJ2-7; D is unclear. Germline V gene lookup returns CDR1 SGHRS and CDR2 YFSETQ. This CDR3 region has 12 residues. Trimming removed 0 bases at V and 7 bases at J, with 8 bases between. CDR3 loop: CASSLAFREQYF. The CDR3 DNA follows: TGCGCCAGCAGCTTGGCCTTCCGAGAGCAGTACTTC.

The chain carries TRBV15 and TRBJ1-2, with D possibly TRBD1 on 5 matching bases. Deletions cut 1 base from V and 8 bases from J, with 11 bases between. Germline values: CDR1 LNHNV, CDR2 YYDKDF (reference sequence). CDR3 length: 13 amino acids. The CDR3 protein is CATSRALTEGYTF. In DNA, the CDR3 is TGTGCCACCAGCAGAGCTTTGACAGAAGGCTACACCTTC.

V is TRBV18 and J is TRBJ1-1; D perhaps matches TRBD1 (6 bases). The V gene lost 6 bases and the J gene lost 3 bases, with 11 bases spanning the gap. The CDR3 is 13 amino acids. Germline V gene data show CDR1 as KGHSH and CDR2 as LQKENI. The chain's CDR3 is CASSEQGYTEAFF. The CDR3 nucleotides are TGTGCCAGCTCGGAACAGGGATACACTGAAGCTTTCTTT. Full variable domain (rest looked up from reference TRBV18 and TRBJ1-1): NAGVMQNPRHLVRRRGQEARLRCSPMKGHSHVYWYRQLPEEGLKFMVYLQKENIIDESGMPKERFSAEFPKEGPSILRIQQVVRGDSAAYFCASSEQGYTEAFFGQGTRLTVV.

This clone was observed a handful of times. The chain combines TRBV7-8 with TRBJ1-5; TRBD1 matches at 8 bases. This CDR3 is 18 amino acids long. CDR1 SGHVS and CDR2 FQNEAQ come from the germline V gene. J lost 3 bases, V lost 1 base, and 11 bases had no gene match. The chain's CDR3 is CASSLVGAAGGFNQPQHF. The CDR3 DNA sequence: TGTGCCAGCAGCTTAGTGGGCGCGGCAGGGGGCTTCAATCAGCCCCAGCATTTT.

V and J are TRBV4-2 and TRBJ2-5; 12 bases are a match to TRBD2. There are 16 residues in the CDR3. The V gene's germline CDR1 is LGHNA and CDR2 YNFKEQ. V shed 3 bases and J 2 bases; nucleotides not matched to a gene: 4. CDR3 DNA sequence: TGTGCCAGCAGCCATTCTAGCGGGGGGGCTCAAGAGACCCAGTACTTC. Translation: CASSHSSGGAQETQYF.